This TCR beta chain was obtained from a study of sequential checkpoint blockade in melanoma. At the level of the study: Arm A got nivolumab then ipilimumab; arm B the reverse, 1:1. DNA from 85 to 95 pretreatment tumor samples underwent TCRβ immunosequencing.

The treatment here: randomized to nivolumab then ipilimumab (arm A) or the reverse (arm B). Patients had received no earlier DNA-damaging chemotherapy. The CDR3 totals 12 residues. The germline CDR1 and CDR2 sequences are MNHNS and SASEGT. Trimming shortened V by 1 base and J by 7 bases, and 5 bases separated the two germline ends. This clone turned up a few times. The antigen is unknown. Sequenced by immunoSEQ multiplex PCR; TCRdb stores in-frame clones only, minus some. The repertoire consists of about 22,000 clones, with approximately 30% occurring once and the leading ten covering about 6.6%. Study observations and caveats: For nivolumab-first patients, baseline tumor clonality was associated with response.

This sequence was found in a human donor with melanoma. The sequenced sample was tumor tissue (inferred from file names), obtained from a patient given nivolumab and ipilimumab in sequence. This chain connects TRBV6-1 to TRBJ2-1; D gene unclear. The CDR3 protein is CASSEVRNEQFF. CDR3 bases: TGTGCCAGCAGTGAAGTGAGGAATGAGCAGTTCTTC.